These 14 T cell receptor beta chains share one sample of origin, sequenced in a study of technical replicates of blood from several donors. Measured with immunoSEQ multiplex PCR; TCRdb has only the in-frame clones, and not every one. The sample records 55,000 to 75,000 clones, 80% to 95% being singletons. Sequenced sample: T cells isolated from PBMCs. These receptors were collected from a human donor in good health.

The J gene is TRBJ2-7, the V gene TRBV5-5; TRBD2 aligns across 14 bases. This CDR3 has 15 amino acids. The ends lost 5 bases at V and 8 bases at J; junction bases unmatched: 9. CDR1 is SGHKS and CDR2 is YYEKEE in the germline V gene (reference sequence). The CDR3 here is CASSWGLAGEEKQYF. The CDR3 DNA is TGTGCCAGCAGTTGGGGACTAGCGGGAGAGGAAAAGCAGTACTTC.

This rearrangement joins TRBV10-3 to TRBJ1-1, with 7 bases that match TRBD1. Germline CDR1 ENHRY, CDR2 SYGVKD. The CDR3 is made up of 16 amino acids. Trimming removed 6 bases from V and 0 bases from J; junction bases left unmatched: 10. CDR3 nucleotide sequence: TGTGCCATCAGCGCCGGGACAGAGAGCCTGAACACTGAAGCTTTCTTT. Protein sequence: CAISAGTESLNTEAFF.

The CDR3 sequence: CASSQAGAGTGELFF. The CDR3 DNA sequence: TGTGCCAGCAGTCAAGCGGGGGCCGGCACCGGGGAGCTGTTTTTT. J is TRBJ2-2 and V is TRBV7-9, with 8 bases identical to TRBD2. This CDR3 contains 15 residues. V gave up 6 bases and J gave up 4 bases; unmatched junction bases: 7. Germline loops: CDR1 SEHNR, CDR2 FQNEAQ (reference sequence).

The chain uses TRBV11-3 and TRBJ2-7; 7 nucleotides align to TRBD1. The J segment lost 1 base and the V segment lost 8 bases, leaving 11 bases of the junction unmatched. Germline CDR1 is SGHNT and CDR2 is YENEEA. This CDR3 comprises 15 residues. CDR3 sequence (DNA): TGTGCCAGCCTAAAAGACCCGGGACAGTCCTACGAGCAGTACTTC. Protein: CASLKDPGQSYEQYF.

The V and J genes are TRBV9 and TRBJ2-1, with 7 positions matching TRBD2. CDR3 length: 17 amino acids. Germline CDR1 is SGDLS and CDR2 is YYNGEE. The J segment lost 1 base and the V segment lost 0 bases, leaving 7 bases of the junction unmatched. CDR3: CASSVVGRADSYNEQFF. The CDR3 DNA follows: TGTGCCAGCAGCGTAGTAGGGAGGGCGGATTCCTACAATGAGCAGTTCTTC. The full variable domain, with the rest looked up from reference TRBV9 and TRBJ2-1, is DSGVTQTPKHLITATGQRVTLRCSPRSGDLSVYWYQQSLDQGLQFLIQYYNGEERAKGNILERFSAQQFPDLHSELNLSSLELGDSALYFCASSVVGRADSYNEQFFGPGTRLTVL.

J is TRBJ1-1 and V is TRBV28; D not certain. V was trimmed by 3 bases and J by 2 bases, leaving 25 bases between them. Germline lookup yields CDR1 MDHEN and CDR2 SYDVKM. This CDR3 has 19 residues. The CDR3 region has the DNA TGTGCCAGCAGTTTCAGTGGCGGGAACGACGGTCGGTACAACACTGAAGCTTTCTTT. Its translation is CASSFSGGNDGRYNTEAFF.

The chain couples TRBV7-9 to TRBJ1-5, with 11 nucleotides matching TRBD1. Per the germline V gene, CDR1 is SEHNR and CDR2 is FQNEAQ (reference sequence). V lost 3 bases to trimming and J lost 6 bases; unmatched junction nucleotides: 10. The CDR3 loop spans 17 amino acids. CDR3 sequence: CASSFSGTGGFSQPQHF. CDR3 DNA: TGTGCCAGCAGCTTTTCCGGGACAGGGGGATTTAGTCAGCCCCAGCATTTT.

The chain is built from TRBV10-2 and TRBJ1-2; possibly TRBD1 for D (6 bases). The CDR3 length is 13 residues. V gave up 5 bases and J gave up 4 bases, with 11 bases separating them. Looked up from germline, CDR1 is WSHSY and CDR2 is SAAADI. CDR3 loop: CASSSDSLYGYTF. In DNA form, the CDR3 reads TGCGCCAGCAGTTCGGACAGTCTCTATGGCTACACCTTC.

The J gene is TRBJ1-1, the V gene TRBV19, with a weak D call TRBD1 (6 bases). The CDR3 runs 16 residues. Germline V gives CDR1 LNHDA, CDR2 SQIVND (reference sequence). V was shortened by 4 bases and J by 3 bases, with 18 bases between the two germline ends. In DNA, the CDR3 is TGTGCCAGTAGTACCGGAACCTTTACAGGGCACACTGAAGCTTTCTTT. It codes for CASSTGTFTGHTEAFF.

This chain joins TRBV28 and TRBJ2-5; D ambiguous. Germline V gives CDR1 MDHEN, CDR2 SYDVKM. This CDR3 spans 11 amino acids. The V gene lost 5 bases and the J gene lost 7 bases, with 8 bases spanning the gap. In nucleotides, the CDR3 is TGTGCCAGCAGTGCTATCGGGACCCAGTACTTC. Encoded protein: CASSAIGTQYF. Filled out from reference TRBV28 and TRBJ2-5, the complete variable domain reads DVKVTQSSRYLVKRTGEKVFLECVQDMDHENMFWYRQDPGLGLRLIYFSYDVKMKEKGDIPEGYSVSREKKERFSLILESASTNQTSMYLCASSAIGTQYFGPGTRLLVL.

The chain joins TRBV29-1 to TRBJ2-2; no clear D. V was cut by 4 bases and J by 6 bases, with 9 bases left in between. The germline V gene encodes CDR1 SQVTM and CDR2 ANQGSEA. This CDR3 has 12 residues. DNA for the CDR3: TGCAGCGTTGTCGAACTCTCCGGGGAGCTGTTTTTT. This encodes CSVVELSGELFF.

The chain combines TRBV7-8 with TRBJ1-5; D uncertain. The CDR3 totals 15 residues. V was trimmed by 2 bases and J by 4 bases, leaving 12 bases between them. CDR1 is SGHVS, CDR2 FQNEAQ, per germline. CDR3 sequence: CASSLRSSFNQPQHF. CDR3 coding DNA: TGTGCCAGCAGCTTAAGGTCTAGTTTTAATCAGCCCCAGCATTTT.

V gene TRBV5-1 combines with J gene TRBJ1-2; 7 bases line up with TRBD1. V trimming: 1 base; J trimming: 5 bases; junction bases outside the gene matches: 2. This CDR3 spans 13 amino acids. Germline CDR1 reads SGHRS; CDR2 reads YFSETQ. The CDR3 loop reads CASSLQGEYGYTF. The CDR3 DNA sequence: TGCGCCAGCAGCTTGCAGGGGGAATATGGCTACACCTTC. Full variable domain (rest looked up from reference TRBV5-1 and TRBJ1-2): KAGVTQTPRYLIKTRGQQVTLSCSPISGHRSVSWYQQTPGQGLQFLFEYFSETQRNKGNFPGRFSGRQFSNSRSEMNVSTLELGDSALYLCASSLQGEYGYTFGSGTRLTVV.

This clone showed up just once. The chain combines TRBV30 with TRBJ2-3; 10 positions match TRBD2. The CDR3 extends over 17 amino acids. V lost 1 base and J lost 6; bases outside the gene matches: 13. CDR1 and CDR2 (germline): GTSNPN, SVGIG (reference sequence). Here the CDR3 reads CAWSDFRTSGLADTQYF. CDR3 nucleotide sequence: TGTGCCTGGAGTGATTTCCGGACTAGCGGCCTGGCGGATACGCAGTATTTT.